Below are 12 T cell receptor beta chains sequenced from a single sample in a study of T cell repertoires in cytomegalovirus infection. TCRdb ran MiXCR on the reads and lists one entry per CDR3 protein. The table includes hundreds of thousands of distinct CDR3 sequences, roughly 30% detected once. Their antigens remain unidentified. Source: cultured PBMCs, taken from culture after CMV antigen stimulation. The receptor set was obtained from a human donor in good health (CMV status not recorded). Some clones in this sample may be carry-over from other donors' samples.

This clonotype was found a few times. This chain connects TRBV5-5 to TRBJ2-1, with D possibly matching TRBD1 (6 bases). This CDR3 contains 15 residues. V was trimmed by 0 bases and J by 5 bases, leaving 12 bases between them. Germline loops: CDR1 SGHKS, CDR2 YYEKEE (reference sequence). This CDR3 reads CASSLVVQGNNEQFF. In nucleotides, the CDR3 is TGTGCCAGCAGCTTGGTTGTCCAGGGGAACAATGAGCAGTTCTTC.

In its sample, this clonotype was seen a few times. The chain uses TRBV12-5 and TRBJ2-1; D assignment may be TRBD1 or TRBD2 (6 bases each). The CDR3 contains 11 residues. Looked up from germline, CDR1 is LGHNT and CDR2 is FRNRAP. The germline V and J ends were trimmed by 6 bases and 8 bases, with 8 bases remaining between them. CDR3 amino acids: CASGGGDEQFF. CDR3 sequence (DNA): TGTGCTAGTGGCGGGGGCGATGAGCAGTTCTTC.

This clonotype appeared many times. The chain couples TRBV6-1 to TRBJ1-2, with D possibly being TRBD1 (6 bases). In germline, CDR1 is MNHNS, CDR2 SASEGT. The CDR3 contains 14 residues. The V gene lost 5 bases and the J gene lost 3 bases, with 13 bases spanning the gap. The CDR3 nucleotides are TGTGCCAGCAGTTCACAGGGAAGTGACTATGGCTACACCTTC. Protein product: CASSSQGSDYGYTF.

The gene calls are TRBV18 and TRBJ2-7; no firm D call. CDR1 is KGHSH, CDR2 LQKENI, per germline. Trimming left V 6 bases short and J 2 bases short, with 14 bases between. CDR3 length equals 14 residues. CDR3 sequence reads: CASSPLASPYEQYF. The CDR3 coding sequence is TGTGCCAGCTCTCCGTTAGCCAGCCCCTACGAGCAGTACTTC.

This clonotype was seen a few times. The chain links TRBV2 to TRBJ1-3; no clear D gene. V lost 6 bases and J lost 2, with 8 bases in between. Germline CDR1 reads SNHLY; CDR2 reads FYNNEI. This CDR3 is 13 amino acids long. CDR3 residues: CASSQEPGNTIYF. The DNA for the CDR3 is TGTGCCAGCAGCCAGGAGCCTGGAAACACCATATATTTT.

This clonotype turned up a few times. The J gene is TRBJ2-1, the V gene TRBV27, with 8 bases matching TRBD1. This CDR3 contains 15 residues. V shed 5 bases, J shed 6 bases, and the junction held 9 bases outside the gene matches. Germline loops: CDR1 MNHEY, CDR2 SMNVEV (reference sequence). For the CDR3, the DNA is TGTGCCAGCAGTCCCCGGGACAGGCCGTTCAATGAGCAGTTCTTC. Protein sequence: CASSPRDRPFNEQFF.

This clonotype was found a few times. The rearrangement uses TRBV12-3 or TRBV12-4 and TRBJ2-3, with 10 bases identical to TRBD2. The V and J ends lost 5 bases and 0 bases, in that order; junction bases with no gene match: 5. This CDR3 comprises 16 residues. This CDR3 reads CASSSGGAVSTDTQYF. The CDR3 DNA is TGTGCCAGCAGTAGCGGGGGGGCCGTCAGCACAGATACGCAGTATTTT.

This clonotype was detected only a few times. The CDR3 reads CASSAQRGDETQYF. In DNA, the CDR3 is TGTGCCAGCAGCGCGCAGCGGGGGGATGAGACCCAGTACTTC. The V call is TRBV7-2, the J call TRBJ2-5, with 9 bases matching TRBD2. This CDR3 comprises 14 residues. V trimming: 5 bases; J trimming: 5 bases; junction bases outside the gene matches: 6. Germline values: CDR1 SGHTA, CDR2 FQGNSA.

V is TRBV6-5 and J is TRBJ2-7; D unresolved. Between the trimmed V and J ends, which lost 6 bases and 5 bases, there was a span of 14 bases. Germline CDR1 and CDR2: MNHEY and SVGAGI. CDR3 length equals 13 residues. CDR3 amino acids: CASRPPGLNEQYF. The CDR3 DNA follows: TGTGCCAGCAGGCCGCCGGGCCTAAACGAGCAGTACTTC.

This clonotype was detected a few times. The rearrangement uses TRBV6-5 and TRBJ2-5, with a tentative D call TRBD1 (6 bases). The CDR3 has 14 residues. Trimming cost V 6 bases and J 0 bases, with 11 bases left between them. Germline V gene data show CDR1 as MNHEY and CDR2 as SVGAGI. The CDR3 loop is CASSKGHNQETQYF. For the CDR3, the DNA is TGTGCCAGCAGCAAGGGACATAACCAAGAGACCCAGTACTTC.

This rearrangement joins TRBV28 to TRBJ1-2; D remains ambiguous. V lost 10 bases to trimming and J lost 2 bases, with 14 bases between them. This CDR3 comprises 13 residues. Germline-derived CDR1 and CDR2 are MDHEN and SYDVKM. DNA of the CDR3: TGTGCCACCTATATGACCCCAAACTATGGCTACACCTTC. This sequence encodes CATYMTPNYGYTF.

This clonotype was counted only a few times. V gene TRBV15 combines with J gene TRBJ1-1, with unresolved D. Looked up from germline, CDR1 is LNHNV and CDR2 is YYDKDF (reference sequence). The V end lost 0 bases, the J end lost 4 bases, and 12 bases lay between the germline ends. The CDR3 covers 15 residues. The CDR3 here is CATSRDHGSSTEAFF. CDR3 nucleotides: TGTGCCACCAGCAGAGATCATGGTTCGAGCACTGAAGCTTTCTTT.